A selection of T cell receptor beta chains follows, all from one sample in a study of T cells expressing NK-cell markers. TCRdb re-called the 5' RACE reads; every CDR3 protein appears as one record, without DNA. The listing records hundreds of thousands of distinct CDR3 sequences. Specimen: blood T cells: a sorted CD56 or NKG2C T cell subset, CD4+ or CD8+ T cells, or bulk PBMC T cells (not recorded which). Receptor source: a woman between 18 and 70 years old in good health. CDR3s include the opening cysteine and the closing phenylalanine or tryptophan. Clone size is given for some rows only: seen once, a few or many times, or a class if the clone is expanded.

TRBJ2-5	TRBV18	.	CASSPGGVWETQYF
TRBJ1-1	TRBV6-2/TRBV6-3	.	CASSDPGQANTEAFF
TRBJ2-2	TRBV19	.	CASSIERGGTGELFF
TRBJ2-1	TRBV12-3/TRBV12-4	.	CASGVSAAYNEQFF
TRBJ1-1	TRBV7-9	.	CASSPFVGGVTEAFF
TRBJ2-1	TRBV3-1	.	CASSRRGLVGYNEQFF
TRBJ2-4	TRBV12-3/TRBV12-4	.	CASSPGTSVGKNIQYF
TRBJ2-7	TRBV4-2	.	CASSQERIAYEQYF
TRBJ1-2	TRBV6-5	medium-sized	CASSYRRQGVNYGYTF
TRBJ2-3	TRBV5-1	.	CASSAGQGGDTQYF
TRBJ1-2	TRBV29-1	.	CSGLQGWNGYTF
TRBJ1-5	TRBV25-1	.	CASRSARIQPQHF
TRBJ1-1	TRBV14	.	CASSPVKLNTEAFF
TRBJ2-6	TRBV9	.	CASSPTGTGLLGGANVLTF
TRBJ2-6	TRBV12-3/TRBV12-4	.	CASSSWDYGANVLTF
TRBJ2-2	TRBV10-3	.	CAISDRAWDTGELFF
TRBJ2-2	TRBV5-1	.	CASSLVAATGELFF
TRBJ2-5	TRBV11-2	.	CASSGPRETQYF
TRBJ2-7	TRBV7-8	.	CASSLVYGDYEQYF
TRBJ2-7	TRBV9	.	CASSVGEDEQYF
TRBJ2-2	TRBV29-1	.	CSVNPTGTNTGELFF
TRBJ2-3	TRBV4-3	.	CASSDNQLAGGPDTQYF
TRBJ1-3	TRBV7-8	.	CASTATGAGNTIYF
TRBJ2-2	TRBV9	.	CASSAPDGAGELFF
TRBJ2-1	TRBV21-1	.	CASSKVTNGQFF
TRBJ2-4	TRBV28	.	CASISQPWVGIQYF
TRBJ2-1	TRBV19	.	CASSMPTPSSYNEQFF
TRBJ2-3	TRBV3-1	.	CASSQHGGGRTDTQYF
TRBJ2-2	TRBV20-1	.	CSARSGRFRTGELFF
TRBJ2-5	TRBV6-2/TRBV6-3	.	CASSYDVQETQYF
TRBJ1-5	TRBV19	.	CASRPTLAQPQHF
TRBJ2-5	TRBV25-1	.	CASSETGRETQYF
TRBJ2-2	TRBV10-3	.	CAIRPGLLNTGELFF
TRBJ2-3	TRBV4-3	.	CASSQATSGATDTQYF
TRBJ2-6	TRBV7-6	.	CASSSTGRSGANVLTF
TRBJ1-2	TRBV20-1	.	CSARRQLSYTF
TRBJ2-1	TRBV6-2/TRBV6-3	.	CASTLLYSYNEQFF
TRBJ2-3	TRBV20-1	.	CSAAKGLAGGGDTQYF
TRBJ2-1	TRBV6-5	.	CASSSPIVEQFF
TRBJ1-2	TRBV6-2/TRBV6-3	.	CASSSDRTRDYGYTF
TRBJ2-4	TRBV4-2	.	CASSQRHRGLAKNIQYF
TRBJ2-2	TRBV3-1	.	CASSPYRGWAGELFF